This passage covers 27 T cell receptor beta chains from one sample sequenced in a study of CD8 T cells in Susac syndrome. Random hexamers were used to reverse transcribe roughly 0.45 to 1 ug of RNA. TCRdb passed the immunoSEQ multiplex PCR reads through MiXCR, listing each CDR3 protein once. The sample includes around 130,000 distinct CDR3 sequences, roughly 95% of them seen just once. Sequences were obtained from CD4+ T cells from PBMCs. Every receptor here comes from a human donor with multiple sclerosis.

The rearrangement joins TRBV6-4 to TRBJ2-7; D remains unclear. From germline, CDR1 is MRHNA and CDR2 SNTAGT. This CDR3 is 13 amino acids long. V gave up 0 bases and J gave up 2 bases, with 5 bases separating them. The CDR3 here is CASSDSSAYEQYF. CDR3 DNA: TGTGCCAGCAGTGACTCATCCGCCTACGAGCAGTACTTC.

The DNA of the CDR3 is TGTGCCAGCAGCCATACTAGTAAGGAGCCGAGGGAGACCCAGTACTTC. Encoded protein: CASSHTSKEPRETQYF. The chain links TRBV3-1 to TRBJ2-5; D perhaps matches TRBD2 (5 bases). The CDR3 sequence is 16 residues long. Germline V gene sequence: CDR1 LGHDT, CDR2 YNNKEL (reference sequence). Trimming left V 3 bases short and J 5 bases short, with 19 bases between.

The V and J genes are TRBV29-1 and TRBJ2-1; 7 bases are a match to TRBD2. J lost 0 bases, V lost 3 bases, and 8 bases had no gene match. Germline loops: CDR1 SQVTM, CDR2 ANQGSEA. CDR3 length: 16 residues. The CDR3 DNA follows: TGCAGCGTTGATAGGTTGTCTAGCGGCTCCTACAATGAGCAGTTCTTC. Protein sequence: CSVDRLSSGSYNEQFF.

The gene calls are TRBV20-1 and TRBJ2-6; no clear D gene. Germline-derived CDR1 and CDR2 are DFQATT and SNEGSKA (reference sequence). The CDR3 totals 12 residues. Trimming shortened V by 4 bases and J by 1 base, and 2 bases separated the two germline ends. The CDR3 region has the DNA TGCAGTGCTATGTCTGGGGCCAACGTCCTGACTTTC. Encoded protein: CSAMSGANVLTF.

The V call is TRBV12-3 or TRBV12-4, the J call TRBJ2-6; 11 bases line up with TRBD1. The CDR3 consists of 17 residues. V was pared by 6 bases and J by 0 bases, with 4 bases of the junction left unmatched. This CDR3 is CASSGQGALSGANVLTF. Here the CDR3 DNA reads TGTGCCAGCAGCGGACAGGGGGCCCTCTCTGGGGCCAACGTCCTGACTTTC.

The V gene is TRBV7-2, the J gene TRBJ1-1, with 8 bases that match TRBD1. V trimming: 0 bases; J trimming: 5 bases; junction bases outside the gene matches: 8. Germline CDR1 SGHTA, CDR2 FQGNSA. This CDR3 is 16 amino acids long. CDR3 residues: CASSLAPGGSTTEAFF. CDR3 nucleotide sequence: TGTGCCAGCAGCTTAGCGCCAGGGGGCTCAACTACTGAAGCTTTCTTT.

The V gene is TRBV28, the J gene TRBJ1-2; D remains ambiguous. This CDR3 comprises 13 residues. V was pared by 9 bases and J by 2 bases, with 13 bases between. Germline lookup yields CDR1 MDHEN and CDR2 SYDVKM. CDR3 in amino acids: CASSTVMNYGYTF. CDR3 nucleotides: TGTGCCAGTTCCACCGTCATGAACTATGGCTACACCTTC.

This chain uses TRBV9 with TRBJ2-6, with D possibly TRBD1 on 6 matching bases. V was shortened by 4 bases and J by 3 bases, with 20 bases between the two germline ends. The CDR3 covers 18 residues. Looked up from germline, CDR1 is SGDLS and CDR2 is YYNGEE. The CDR3 DNA reads as TGTGCCAGCAGCACAGGGTCCACTCCGTCTGGTGGGGCCAACGTCCTGACTTTC. It translates to CASSTGSTPSGGANVLTF.

This chain uses TRBV4-3 with TRBJ2-7, with D unresolved. This CDR3 has 16 amino acids. V lost 0 bases, J lost 2 bases, and 14 bases lay in between. Germline V CDR1 and CDR2: LGHNA, YSLEER. The CDR3 DNA follows: TGCGCCAGCAGCCAAGAGGTGGCCCTAACCCCCTACGAGCAGTACTTC. Its translation is CASSQEVALTPYEQYF.

The chain employs TRBV19 and TRBJ1-6, with 9 bases fitting TRBD1. Trimming removed 7 bases from V and 9 bases from J; junction bases left unmatched: 13. This CDR3 contains 16 residues. Germline V gene lookup returns CDR1 LNHDA and CDR2 SQIVND (reference sequence). In DNA, the CDR3 is TGTGCCAGTACCGCCCCCGCGGGGACAGGGAGTTCACCCCTCCACTTT. The encoded protein is CASTAPAGTGSSPLHF.

The chain links TRBV4-3 to TRBJ2-7; 12 bases line up with TRBD1. The germline gives CDR1 LGHNA, CDR2 YSLEER. The CDR3 sequence is 16 residues long. V lost 0 bases to trimming and J lost 6 bases; unmatched junction nucleotides: 6. CDR3 nucleotide sequence: TGCGCCAGCAGCCAAGATTGGGGACAGGGGGCTTCCGAGCAGTACTTC. It translates to CASSQDWGQGASEQYF.

The chain joins TRBV30 to TRBJ1-2; tentative D call: TRBD1 (6 bases). From germline, CDR1 is GTSNPN and CDR2 SVGIG (reference sequence). This CDR3 spans 15 amino acids. The V gene lost 0 bases and the J gene lost 2 bases, with 13 bases spanning the gap. CDR3 nucleotide sequence: TGTGCCTGGAGTGTACAGGACAGTAAGAACTATGGCTACACCTTC. The encoded protein is CAWSVQDSKNYGYTF.

The rearrangement joins TRBV12-3 or TRBV12-4 to TRBJ1-6, with D uncertain. This CDR3 is 13 amino acids long. The V and J ends lost 6 bases and 7 bases respectively, with 10 bases between them. CDR3 sequence: CASSPGRNSPLHF. CDR3 nucleotides: TGTGCCAGCAGCCCTGGGAGGAATTCACCCCTCCACTTT.

The chain recombines TRBV12-3 or TRBV12-4 with TRBJ1-5; D unclear. The CDR3 covers 15 residues. The ends were cut back, 3 bases at V and 0 bases at J, with 9 bases in the middle. The CDR3 DNA reads as TGTGCCAGCAGTTTCCGGAGTAATAGCAATCAGCCCCAGCATTTT. Translating gives CASSFRSNSNQPQHF.

The chain uses TRBV25-1 and TRBJ2-7; no firm D call. The CDR3 runs 13 residues. Germline V lookup: CDR1 MGHDK, CDR2 SYGVNS. The germline V and J ends were trimmed by 7 bases and 3 bases, with 13 bases remaining between them. CDR3 residues: CASTPGNSYEQYF. CDR3 sequence (DNA): TGTGCCAGCACCCCCGGCAACAGCTACGAGCAGTACTTC.

The sample holds one count of this clonotype. The chain links TRBV12-3 or TRBV12-4 to TRBJ1-4; 9 positions match TRBD1. After removal of 3 bases from V and 5 bases from J, the junction contained 7 bases not matched to a gene. CDR3 length equals 16 residues. The CDR3 here is CASSLETGGWNEKLFF. The CDR3 bases are TGTGCCAGCAGTTTGGAGACAGGGGGGTGGAATGAAAAACTGTTTTTT.

The chain recombines TRBV12-3 or TRBV12-4 with TRBJ2-3, with 9 nucleotides matching TRBD1. The CDR3 extends over 17 amino acids. V was pared by 1 base and J by 4 bases, with 9 bases of the junction left unmatched. The CDR3 reads CASSLGDRVISPDTQYF. The CDR3 DNA follows: TGTGCCAGCAGTTTAGGGGACAGGGTGATCTCCCCAGATACGCAGTATTTT.

This clonotype occurred once. V usage is TRBV6-1 and J usage is TRBJ2-4; D not resolved. The CDR3 has 14 residues. The V and J ends lost 5 bases and 1 base respectively, with 9 bases between them. Germline V lookup: CDR1 MNHNS, CDR2 SASEGT. The CDR3 DNA reads TGTGCCAGCAGTCCCTTGGACGCCAAAAACATTCAGTACTTC. Residues: CASSPLDAKNIQYF.

The V and J genes are TRBV3-1 and TRBJ2-7; D possibly uses TRBD1 or TRBD2 (6 bases each). The V gene's germline CDR1 is LGHDT and CDR2 YNNKEL (reference sequence). CDR3 size: 14 residues. Trimming cost V 4 bases and J 2 bases, with 12 bases left between them. The CDR3 protein is CASSRGDTAYEQYF. The CDR3 nucleotides read TGTGCCAGCAGCCGGGGGGACACAGCCTACGAGCAGTACTTC.

This chain joins TRBV3-1 and TRBJ1-4, with 8 bases lining up with TRBD1. This CDR3 spans 14 amino acids. Germline values: CDR1 LGHDT, CDR2 YNNKEL (reference sequence). V trimming: 2 bases; J trimming: 7 bases; junction bases outside the gene matches: 3. The chain's CDR3 is CASSQRQGIEKLFF. For the CDR3, the DNA is TGTGCCAGCAGCCAAAGACAGGGGATTGAAAAACTGTTTTTT.

The V gene is TRBV15, the J gene TRBJ2-1, with TRBD2 matching over 8 bases. The CDR3 covers 18 residues. V was clipped by 3 bases and J by 1 base; unmatched bases: 11. Germline V CDR1 and CDR2: LNHNV, YYDKDF (reference sequence). The CDR3 bases are TGTGCCACCAGCAGGACCGAGCGGGGGCAGTTGTCCTACAATGAGCAGTTCTTC. It yields the protein CATSRTERGQLSYNEQFF.

This chain connects TRBV6-5 to TRBJ1-6; tentative D call: TRBD1 (5 bases). This CDR3 is 14 amino acids long. The V gene's germline CDR1 is MNHEY and CDR2 SVGAGI. V was trimmed by 2 bases and J by 8 bases, leaving 10 bases between them. For the CDR3, the DNA is TGTGCCAGCAGTTACAGGGGATGGGATTCACCCCTCCACTTT. Translation gives CASSYRGWDSPLHF.

This clonotype was seen a single time. This chain joins TRBV5-6 and TRBJ2-1, with D uncertain. Trimming cost V 4 bases and J 9 bases, with 14 bases left between them. The germline V gene encodes CDR1 SGHDT and CDR2 YYEEEE. The CDR3 covers 13 residues. The CDR3 reads CASSPPRYSEQFF. The CDR3 coding sequence is TGTGCCAGCAGCCCACCAAGGTATAGTGAGCAGTTCTTC.

The chain has TRBV28 and TRBJ1-2, with D unclear. The CDR3 runs to 13 residues. CDR1 is MDHEN, CDR2 SYDVKM, per germline. V gave up 8 bases and J gave up 4 bases, with 14 bases separating them. The CDR3 spells CASLARVPYGYTF. As DNA, the CDR3 is TGTGCCAGCCTAGCCCGGGTCCCCTATGGCTACACCTTC.

This chain connects TRBV3-1 to TRBJ2-6; D is unclear. The CDR3 has 17 residues. The ends were cut back, 4 bases at V and 0 bases at J, with 13 bases in the middle. CDR1 and CDR2 (germline): LGHDT, YNNKEL (reference sequence). The CDR3 DNA reads as TGTGCCAGCAGCCGATTAAGAGGAGTCTCTGGGGCCAACGTCCTGACTTTC. It translates to CASSRLRGVSGANVLTF.

The genes are TRBV27 and TRBJ1-5, with no clear D. The CDR3 loop spans 14 amino acids. Trimming pared 5 bases from V and 4 bases from J, leaving 12 bases between. Germline V gives CDR1 MNHEY, CDR2 SMNVEV (reference sequence). The CDR3 sequence is CASSKGDRNQPQHF. The DNA for the CDR3 is TGTGCCAGCAGTAAGGGAGATCGGAATCAGCCCCAGCATTTT.

The chain carries TRBV6-1 and TRBJ2-7; 8 nucleotides align to TRBD1. The CDR3 length is 15 residues. V lost 0 bases to trimming and J lost 6 bases; unmatched junction nucleotides: 7. Germline V gives CDR1 MNHNS, CDR2 SASEGT. The CDR3 is CASSEAQGGGFEQYF. In nucleotides, the CDR3 is TGTGCCAGCAGTGAAGCACAGGGGGGTGGATTCGAGCAGTACTTC.